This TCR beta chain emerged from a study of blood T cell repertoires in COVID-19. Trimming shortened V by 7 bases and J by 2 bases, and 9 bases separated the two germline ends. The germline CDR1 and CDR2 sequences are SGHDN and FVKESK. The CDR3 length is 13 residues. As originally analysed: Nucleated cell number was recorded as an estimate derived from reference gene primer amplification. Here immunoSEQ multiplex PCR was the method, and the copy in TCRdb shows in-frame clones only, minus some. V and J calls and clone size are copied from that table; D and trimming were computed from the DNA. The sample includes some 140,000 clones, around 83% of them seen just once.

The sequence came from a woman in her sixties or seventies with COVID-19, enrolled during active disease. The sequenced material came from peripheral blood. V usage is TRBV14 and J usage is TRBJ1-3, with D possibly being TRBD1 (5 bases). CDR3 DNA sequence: TGTGCCAGCAAGAAGGGGCCTGGAAACACCATATATTTT. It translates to CASKKGPGNTIYF.